The clone carrying this T cell receptor (beta chain) turned up a few times. Its antigen remains unidentified. The data were taken from a study of blood T cells in healthy people across ages. Broader study findings: Because donor CMV status was unknown, expanded clonotype changes were possibly confounded.

For the second PCR, which ran for about 7 to 11 cycles, a sample-barcoded 5' primer and a J-beta primer mix were used. TCRdb called the 5' RACE reads again in MiXCR, with one record for every CDR3 protein. Of about 1.4 million distinct CDR3 sequences in the sample, around 59% were seen once. Germline values: CDR1 SGHDT, CDR2 YYEEEE. This CDR3 comprises 13 residues. Trimming took 4 bases from V and 6 from J, leaving 10 bases between them. The TCR comes from a man younger than 30 in good health. V usage is TRBV5-6 and J usage is TRBJ2-2; D is ambiguous. Sequencing was performed on blood. The CDR3 loop reads CASSPARPGELFF. CDR3 nucleotide sequence: TGTGCCAGCAGCCCCGCCCGGCCCGGGGAGCTGTTTTTT.